Below are 14 T cell receptor beta chains sequenced from a single sample in a study of a mutant IDH1 vaccine in newly diagnosed glioma. Stated time point: baseline, week 1 (first vaccination visit). Treatment noted: pre-vaccination baseline after standard-of-care therapy. Clones were read by immunoSEQ multiplex PCR, and TCRdb kept only the in-frame ones, dropping some. The table has about 88,000 clones, around 79% seen once. This specimen consisted of PBMCs, obtained from a glioma patient treated with radiotherapy, temozolomide or both. All receptors come from a man aged 40-50 years with glioma. Some clones in this sample may be carry-over from other donors' samples.

The rearrangement uses TRBV2 and TRBJ2-2; 7 bases map to TRBD1. Germline assignment: CDR1 SNHLY and CDR2 FYNNEI. Losses at the gene ends were 6 bases for V and 4 bases for J; bases not matched to a gene: 11. The CDR3 contains 16 residues. CDR3 sequence: CASRSLGGAGTGELFF. CDR3 DNA sequence: TGTGCCAGCAGGTCGTTAGGGGGCGCGGGCACCGGGGAGCTGTTTTTT.

DNA for the CDR3: TGTGCCTGGAGCGCTGGGACAGGGGGTCACGAGCAGTACTTC. Protein: CAWSAGTGGHEQYF. This sequence joins TRBV30 and TRBJ2-7; TRBD1 matches 11 bases. This CDR3 region has 14 residues. Germline V gene sequence: CDR1 GTSNPN, CDR2 SVGIG (reference sequence). The trim removed 3 bases at V and 5 bases at J, leaving 6 bases unmatched.

The chain links TRBV2 to TRBJ2-7; TRBD1 aligns across 9 bases. The germline CDR1 and CDR2 sequences are SNHLY and FYNNEI. The CDR3 is 13 amino acids. V lost 7 bases, J lost 3 bases, and 4 bases stayed unmatched. CDR3 loop: CASTDRGDYEQYF. The CDR3 nucleotides are TGTGCCAGCACTGACAGGGGGGACTACGAGCAGTACTTC. Together with reference TRBV2 and TRBJ2-7, the CDR3 gives the full variable domain: EPEVTQTPSHQVTQMGQEVILRCVPISNHLYFYWYRQILGQKVEFLVSFYNNEISEKSEIFDDQFSVERPDGSNFTLKIRSTKLEDSAMYFCASTDRGDYEQYFGPGTRLTVT.

V and J are TRBV4-2 and TRBJ2-3; 8 positions match TRBD2. After removal of 1 base from V and 4 bases from J, the junction contained 7 bases not matched to a gene. The CDR3 extends over 16 amino acids. Germline CDR1 LGHNA, CDR2 YNFKEQ. CDR3 amino acids: CASSQVGGGIADTQYF. CDR3 sequence (DNA): TGTGCCAGCAGCCAAGTTGGCGGGGGGATCGCAGATACGCAGTATTTT.

This clone occurred a few times. V and J are TRBV14 and TRBJ2-5; D could derive from TRBD1 or TRBD2 (6 bases each). This CDR3 comprises 14 residues. Trimming pared 4 bases from V and 5 bases from J, leaving 14 bases between. Germline V gene sequence: CDR1 SGHDN, CDR2 FVKESK. Here the CDR3 DNA reads TGTGCCAGCAGCCCCTCGGGGGCGCGGGAGACCCAGTACTTC. Protein product: CASSPSGARETQYF.

V is TRBV7-9 and J is TRBJ1-3; no firm D call. The CDR3 spans 14 residues. Trimming left V 5 bases short and J 0 bases short, with 8 bases between. The germline gives CDR1 SEHNR, CDR2 FQNEAQ (reference sequence). The CDR3 DNA reads as TGTGCCAGCAGCGGACGGCACTCTGGAAACACCATATATTTT. Its protein product is CASSGRHSGNTIYF.

This clone was seen a few times. The rearrangement uses TRBV10-2 and TRBJ2-3; 7 bases agree with TRBD2. V lost 3 bases and J lost 2; bases outside the gene matches: 8. Germline V lookup: CDR1 WSHSY, CDR2 SAAADI. This CDR3 is 16 amino acids long. The CDR3: CASSDRAGTYTDTQYF. DNA of the CDR3: TGCGCCAGCAGTGATCGAGCGGGGACCTACACAGATACGCAGTATTTT.

V gene TRBV6-5 combines with J gene TRBJ2-2; D possibly corresponds to TRBD1 (6 bases). The CDR3 totals 14 residues. Deletions cut 10 bases from V and 7 bases from J, with 19 bases between. The germline CDR1 and CDR2 sequences are MNHEY and SVGAGI. CDR3 nucleotides: TGTGCCACGAAGAGCACAGGGTCGGGCGGGGAGCTGTTTTTT. It is translated as CATKSTGSGGELFF.

The gene calls are TRBV27 and TRBJ2-2; D remains ambiguous. The germline V gene has CDR1 MNHEY and CDR2 SMNVEV (reference sequence). V was pared by 3 bases and J by 4 bases, with 15 bases between. The CDR3 runs to 16 residues. The CDR3 spells CASSFSAQVSTGELFF. The CDR3 DNA reads TGTGCCAGCAGTTTCTCCGCGCAGGTTAGCACCGGGGAGCTGTTTTTT.

Only one count was recorded for this clone. The chain joins TRBV30 to TRBJ2-4, with D perhaps given as TRBD1 or TRBD2 (5 bases each). The V gene lost 3 bases and the J gene lost 8 bases, with 14 bases spanning the gap. The CDR3 covers 13 residues. From germline, CDR1 is GTSNPN and CDR2 SVGIG (reference sequence). The CDR3 region has the DNA TGTGCCTGGAGCCTCACGGGGCCAGACATTCAGTACTTC. Amino acid sequence: CAWSLTGPDIQYF.

This chain links TRBV19 with TRBJ1-1; a possible D gene is TRBD1 (6 bases). Germline CDR1 is LNHDA and CDR2 is SQIVND (reference sequence). The CDR3 is 15 residues long. V was pared by 7 bases and J by 0 bases, with 15 bases between. The CDR3 coding sequence is TGTGCCAGTAACGACCTCGACAGGTTGAACACTGAAGCTTTCTTT. Translated: CASNDLDRLNTEAFF.

The J gene is TRBJ1-1, the V gene TRBV10-3; possibly TRBD1 for D (6 bases). Germline CDR1 reads ENHRY; CDR2 reads SYGVKD. This CDR3 contains 12 residues. V shed 7 bases and J shed 5 bases, with 11 bases lying between them. This chain's CDR3 is CAIKGGETEAFF. The CDR3 DNA is TGTGCCATCAAAGGGGGAGAGACTGAAGCTTTCTTT.

The chain is built from TRBV11-2 and TRBJ1-5; TRBD1 might be the D (6 bases). V lost 3 bases and J 5 bases, leaving 11 bases between the germline ends. The V gene's germline CDR1 is SGHAT and CDR2 FQNNGV. The CDR3 runs to 14 residues. The CDR3 spells CASSLAGAYQPQHF. CDR3 nucleotides: TGTGCCAGCAGCTTGGCAGGGGCATATCAGCCCCAGCATTTT. Full variable domain (missing parts from reference TRBV11-2 and TRBJ1-5): EAGVAQSPRYKIIEKRQSVAFWCNPISGHATLYWYQQILGQGPKLLIQFQNNGVVDDSQLPKDRFSAERLKGVDSTLKIQPAKLEDSAVYLCASSLAGAYQPQHFGDGTRLSIL.

The chain joins TRBV30 to TRBJ2-3; tentatively, D is TRBD2 (5 bases). The CDR3 totals 13 residues. The V gene lost 2 bases and the J gene lost 2 bases, with 8 bases spanning the gap. Germline loops: CDR1 GTSNPN, CDR2 SVGIG (reference sequence). The CDR3 loop is CAWSYGVTDTQYF. DNA for the CDR3: TGTGCCTGGAGTTACGGGGTCACAGATACGCAGTATTTT.